The source of this T cell receptor (beta chain) is a study of cytomegalovirus exposure and HLA in healthy donors. Findings of the study overall: There were reportedly fewer N-insertions in an Asian-associated ancestry cluster than the roughly 700-donor mean, in a later analysis. The productive fraction for most TCR beta V segments was about 90% or about 30% in an earlier analysis. Later analysis associated a missense DCLRE1C variant with TCR beta V- and J-gene trimming. The authors later found HLA-associated TCR beta chains more clonally expanded than equally common others.

In germline, CDR1 is SGHVS, CDR2 FQNEAQ. The CDR3 loop spans 17 amino acids. V lost 2 bases, J lost 5 bases, and 9 bases stayed unmatched. For this clone: Its antigen remains unknown.

The PCR ran on 60 Vbeta and 13 Jbeta primers. The protocol was immunoSEQ multiplex PCR, while the TCRdb copy is restricted to in-frame clones and leaves out a portion. The sample has 57,000 or so clones, around 75% seen once. This TCR came from a man over 45 in good health and CMV-seropositive. The rearrangement links TRBV7-8 to TRBJ1-5; 10 positions agree with TRBD1. Material: PBMCs. The CDR3 bases are TGTGCCAGCAGCTTAACAGCGACAGGGGGCGGGGATCAGCCCCAGCATTTT. It is translated as CASSLTATGGGDQPQHF.